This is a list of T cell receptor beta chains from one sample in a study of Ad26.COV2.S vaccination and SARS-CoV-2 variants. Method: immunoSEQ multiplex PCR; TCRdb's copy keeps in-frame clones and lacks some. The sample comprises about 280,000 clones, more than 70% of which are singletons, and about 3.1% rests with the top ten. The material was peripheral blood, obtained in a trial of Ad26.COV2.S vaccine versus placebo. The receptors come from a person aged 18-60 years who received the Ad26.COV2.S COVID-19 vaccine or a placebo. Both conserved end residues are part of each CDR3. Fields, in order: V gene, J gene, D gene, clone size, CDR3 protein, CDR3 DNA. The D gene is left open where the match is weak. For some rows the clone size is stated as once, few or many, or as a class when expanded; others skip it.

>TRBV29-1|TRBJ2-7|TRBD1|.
CSVEGQGVTNYEQYF
TGCAGCGTTGAGGGACAGGGGGTAACAAACTACGAGCAGTACTTC
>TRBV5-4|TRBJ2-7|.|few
CASSLQGGESVYEQYF
TGTGCCAGCAGCCTCCAAGGGGGAGAAAGTGTCTACGAGCAGTACTTC
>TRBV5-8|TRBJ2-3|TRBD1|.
CASSLRAGTGGDTQYF
TGTGCCAGCAGCTTAAGAGCCGGGACAGGGGGGGATACGCAGTATTTT
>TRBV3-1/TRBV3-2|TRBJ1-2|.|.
CASSQGGRTPAYGYTF
TGTGCCAGCAGCCAGGGGGGGCGGACCCCGGCCTATGGCTACACCTTC
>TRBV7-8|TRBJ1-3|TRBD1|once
CASSSPSTGSGNTIYF
TGTGCCAGCAGCTCCCCCTCGACAGGGTCTGGAAACACCATATATTTT
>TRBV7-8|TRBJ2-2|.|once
CASSFPGADTGELFF
TGTGCCAGCAGCTTTCCAGGGGCCGACACCGGGGAGCTGTTTTTT
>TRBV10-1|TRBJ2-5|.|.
CASSEGVRPQETQYF
TGCGCCAGCAGTGAGGGGGTCCGTCCCCAAGAGACCCAGTACTTC
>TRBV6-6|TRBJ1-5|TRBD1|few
CASTGTGGQPQHF
TGTGCCAGCACCGGGACAGGGGGTCAGCCCCAGCATTTT
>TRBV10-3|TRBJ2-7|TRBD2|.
CAISTGTSGSYEQYF
TGTGCCATCAGTACCGGGACTAGCGGGAGCTACGAGCAGTACTTC
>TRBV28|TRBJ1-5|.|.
CASSPGGGASNQPQHF
TGTGCCAGCAGCCCCGGAGGGGGAGCGAGCAATCAGCCCCAGCATTTT
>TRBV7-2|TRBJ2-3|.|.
CASSKVAEPLDTQYF
TGTGCCAGCAGCAAGGTAGCGGAACCACTGGATACGCAGTATTTT
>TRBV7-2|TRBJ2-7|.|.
CASSKEPHTGEQYF
TGTGCCAGCAGCAAAGAACCCCACACGGGGGAGCAGTACTTC
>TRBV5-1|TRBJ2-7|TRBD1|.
CASSPDGQGYEQYF
TGCGCCAGCAGCCCCGACGGACAGGGCTACGAGCAGTACTTC
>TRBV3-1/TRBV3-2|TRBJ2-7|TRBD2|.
CASSRLAGAEQYF
TGTGCCAGCAGCCGGCTAGCGGGAGCCGAGCAGTACTTC
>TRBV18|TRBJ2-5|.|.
CASSTDSQETQYF
TGTGCCAGCTCAACGGACAGTCAAGAGACCCAGTACTTC
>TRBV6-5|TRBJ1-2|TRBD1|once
CASSFGTGPPYGYTF
TGTGCCAGCAGTTTCGGGACAGGCCCTCCCTATGGCTACACCTTC
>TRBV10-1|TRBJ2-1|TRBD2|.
CATKAGGPRNEQFF
TGCGCCACTAAAGCGGGAGGGCCCCGCAATGAGCAGTTCTTC
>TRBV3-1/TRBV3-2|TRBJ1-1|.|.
CASSQVSPNTEAFF
TGTGCCAGCAGCCAAGTCAGTCCGAACACTGAAGCTTTCTTT
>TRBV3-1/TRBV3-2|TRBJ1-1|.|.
CASSQGRGTEAFF
TGTGCCAGCAGCCAAGGGAGGGGCACTGAAGCTTTCTTT
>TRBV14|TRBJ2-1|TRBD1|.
CASSRGQGPYWDEQFF
TGTGCCAGCAGCCGAGGACAGGGACCATATTGGGATGAGCAGTTCTTC
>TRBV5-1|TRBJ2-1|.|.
CASSLVFNAVYNEQFF
TGCGCCAGCAGCTTGGTTTTCAATGCAGTTTACAATGAGCAGTTCTTC
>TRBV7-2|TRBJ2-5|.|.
CASSLLLETQYF
TGTGCCAGCAGCTTATTGTTGGAGACCCAGTACTTC
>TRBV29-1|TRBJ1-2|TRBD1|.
CSSWGQGLGYTF
TGCAGCTCGTGGGGACAGGGGCTGGGCTACACCTTC
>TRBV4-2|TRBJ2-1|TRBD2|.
CASSQPTSGGVIEQFF
TGTGCCAGCAGCCAACCGACTAGCGGGGGGGTAATTGAGCAGTTCTTC
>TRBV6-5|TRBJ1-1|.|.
CASSFSQGSTEAFF
TGTGCCAGCAGTTTCTCCCAGGGGAGCACTGAAGCTTTCTTT
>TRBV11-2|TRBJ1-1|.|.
CASSPRVGPTEAFF
TGTGCCAGCAGTCCGCGGGTGGGCCCCACTGAAGCTTTCTTT
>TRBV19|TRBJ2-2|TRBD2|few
CASSGGAAGELFF
TGTGCCAGCTCGGGGGGAGCGGCCGGGGAGCTGTTTTTT
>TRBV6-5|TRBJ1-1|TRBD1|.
CASNRGLNTEAFF
TGTGCCAGCAACAGGGGACTGAACACTGAAGCTTTCTTT
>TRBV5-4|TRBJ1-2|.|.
CASSLLAGSGYTF
TGTGCCAGCAGCTTGTTGGCAGGGAGTGGCTACACCTTC
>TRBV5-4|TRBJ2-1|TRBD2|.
CASSRTTSGGYNEQFF
TGTGCCAGCAGCCGAACCACTAGCGGGGGGTACAATGAGCAGTTCTTC
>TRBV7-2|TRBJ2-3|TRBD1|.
CASSLGGQTSATQYF
TGTGCCAGCAGCTTAGGGGGACAGACATCGGCCACGCAGTATTTT
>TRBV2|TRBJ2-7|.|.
CASRKNYEQYF
TGTGCCAGCCGGAAAAACTACGAGCAGTACTTC